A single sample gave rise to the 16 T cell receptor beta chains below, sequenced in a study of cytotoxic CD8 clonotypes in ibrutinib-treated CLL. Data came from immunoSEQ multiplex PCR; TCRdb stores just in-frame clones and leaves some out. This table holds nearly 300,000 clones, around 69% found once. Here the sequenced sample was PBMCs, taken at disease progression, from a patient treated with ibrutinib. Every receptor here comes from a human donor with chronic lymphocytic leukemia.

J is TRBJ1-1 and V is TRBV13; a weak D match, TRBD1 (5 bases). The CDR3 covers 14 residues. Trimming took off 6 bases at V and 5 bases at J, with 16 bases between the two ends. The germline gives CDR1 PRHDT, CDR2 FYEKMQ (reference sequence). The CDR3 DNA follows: TGTGCCAGCAGGAGAACAGGACAATCTACTGAAGCTTTCTTT. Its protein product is CASRRTGQSTEAFF.

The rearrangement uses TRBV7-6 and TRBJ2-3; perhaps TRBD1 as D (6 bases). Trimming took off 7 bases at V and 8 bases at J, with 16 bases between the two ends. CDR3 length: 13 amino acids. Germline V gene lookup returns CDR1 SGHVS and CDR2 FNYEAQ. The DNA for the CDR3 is TGTGCCAGCACCCGGACAGACCCTGGTACGCAGTATTTT. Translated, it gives CASTRTDPGTQYF.

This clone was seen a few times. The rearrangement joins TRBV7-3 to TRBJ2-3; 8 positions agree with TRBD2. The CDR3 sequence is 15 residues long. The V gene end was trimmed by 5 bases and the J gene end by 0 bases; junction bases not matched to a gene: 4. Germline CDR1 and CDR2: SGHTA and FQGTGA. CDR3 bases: TGTGCCAGCAGCCTCAGCGGGGGAAGCACAGATACGCAGTATTTT. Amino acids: CASSLSGGSTDTQYF.

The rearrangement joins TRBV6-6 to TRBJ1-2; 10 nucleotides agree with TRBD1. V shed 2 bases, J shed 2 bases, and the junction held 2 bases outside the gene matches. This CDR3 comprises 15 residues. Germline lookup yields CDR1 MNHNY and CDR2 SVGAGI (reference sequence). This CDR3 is CASSYEGQGNYGYTF. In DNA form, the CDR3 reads TGTGCCAGCAGTTACGAGGGACAGGGGAACTATGGCTACACCTTC.

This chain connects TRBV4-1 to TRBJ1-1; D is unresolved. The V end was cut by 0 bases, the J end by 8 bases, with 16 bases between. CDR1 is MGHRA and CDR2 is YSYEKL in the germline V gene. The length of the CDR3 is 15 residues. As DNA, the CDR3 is TGCGCCAGCAGCCAAGATCCCCGGGCCCGACTCGAAGCTTTCTTT. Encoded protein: CASSQDPRARLEAFF.

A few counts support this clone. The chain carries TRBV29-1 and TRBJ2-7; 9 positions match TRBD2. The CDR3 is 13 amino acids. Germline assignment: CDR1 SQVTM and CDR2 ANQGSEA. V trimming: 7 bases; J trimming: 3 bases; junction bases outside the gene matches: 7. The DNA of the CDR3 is TGCAGCGCCAGACTAGCGGTAGGCTACGAGCAGTACTTC. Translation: CSARLAVGYEQYF.

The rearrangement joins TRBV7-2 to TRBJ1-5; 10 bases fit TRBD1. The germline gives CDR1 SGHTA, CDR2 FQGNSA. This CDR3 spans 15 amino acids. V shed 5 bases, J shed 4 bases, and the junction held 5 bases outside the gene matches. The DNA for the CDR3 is TGTGCCAGCAGCATGGGACAGGGGCCGAATCAGCCCCAGCATTTT. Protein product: CASSMGQGPNQPQHF.

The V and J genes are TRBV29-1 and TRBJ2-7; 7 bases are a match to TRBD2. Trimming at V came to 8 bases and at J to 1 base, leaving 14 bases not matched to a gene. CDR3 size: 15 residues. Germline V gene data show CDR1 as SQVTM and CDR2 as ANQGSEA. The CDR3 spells CSSPRWGGSSYEQYF. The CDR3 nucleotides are TGCAGCTCACCTCGTTGGGGGGGGTCATCCTACGAGCAGTACTTC.

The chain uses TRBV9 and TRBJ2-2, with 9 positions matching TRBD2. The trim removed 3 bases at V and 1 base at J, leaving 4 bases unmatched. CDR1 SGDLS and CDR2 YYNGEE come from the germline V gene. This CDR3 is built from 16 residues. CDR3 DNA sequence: TGTGCCAGCAGCGGTAGCGGGAGTCGGAACACCGGGGAGCTGTTTTTT. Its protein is CASSGSGSRNTGELFF. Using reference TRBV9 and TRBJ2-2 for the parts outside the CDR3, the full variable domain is DSGVTQTPKHLITATGQRVTLRCSPRSGDLSVYWYQQSLDQGLQFLIQYYNGEERAKGNILERFSAQQFPDLHSELNLSSLELGDSALYFCASSGSGSRNTGELFFGEGSRLTVL.

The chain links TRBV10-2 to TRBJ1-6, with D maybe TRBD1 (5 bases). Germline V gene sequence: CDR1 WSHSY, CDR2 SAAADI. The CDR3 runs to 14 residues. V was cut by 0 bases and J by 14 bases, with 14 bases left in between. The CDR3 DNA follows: TGCGCCAGCAGTGAGTCAAGCAGGGTAGCCACCCTCCACTTT. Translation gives CASSESSRVATLHF.

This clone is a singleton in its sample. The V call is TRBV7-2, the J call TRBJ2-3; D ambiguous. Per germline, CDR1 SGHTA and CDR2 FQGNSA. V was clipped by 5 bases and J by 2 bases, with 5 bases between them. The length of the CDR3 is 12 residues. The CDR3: CASSRNTDTQYF. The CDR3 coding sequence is TGTGCCAGCAGCCGCAACACAGATACGCAGTATTTT.

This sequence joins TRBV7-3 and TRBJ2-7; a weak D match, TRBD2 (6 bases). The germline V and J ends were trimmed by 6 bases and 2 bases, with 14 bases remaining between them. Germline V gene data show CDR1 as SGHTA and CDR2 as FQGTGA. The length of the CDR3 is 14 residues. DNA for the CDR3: TGTGCCAGCAGGTCCCACGGGGGAACCTACGAGCAGTACTTC. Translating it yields CASRSHGGTYEQYF.

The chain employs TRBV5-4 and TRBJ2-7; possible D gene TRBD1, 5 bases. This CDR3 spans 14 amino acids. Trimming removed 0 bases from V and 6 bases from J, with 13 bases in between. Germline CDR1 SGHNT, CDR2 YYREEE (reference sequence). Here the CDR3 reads CASSLGKQGLEQYF. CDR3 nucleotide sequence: TGTGCCAGCAGCTTGGGCAAGCAGGGCCTCGAGCAGTACTTC.

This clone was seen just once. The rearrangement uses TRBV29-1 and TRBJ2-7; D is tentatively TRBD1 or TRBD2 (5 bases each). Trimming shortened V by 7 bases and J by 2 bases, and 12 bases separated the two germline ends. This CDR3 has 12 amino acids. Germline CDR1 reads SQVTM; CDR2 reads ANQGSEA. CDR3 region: CSGRDGAYEQYF. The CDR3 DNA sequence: TGCAGCGGCCGGGACGGCGCCTACGAGCAGTACTTC.

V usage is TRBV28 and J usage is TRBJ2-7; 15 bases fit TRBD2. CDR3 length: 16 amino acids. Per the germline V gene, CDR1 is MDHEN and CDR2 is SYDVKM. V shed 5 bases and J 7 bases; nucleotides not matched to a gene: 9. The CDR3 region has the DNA TGTGCCAGCAGTCCGGGACTAGCGGGAGGCTTGAGGGAGCAGTACTTC. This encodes CASSPGLAGGLREQYF.

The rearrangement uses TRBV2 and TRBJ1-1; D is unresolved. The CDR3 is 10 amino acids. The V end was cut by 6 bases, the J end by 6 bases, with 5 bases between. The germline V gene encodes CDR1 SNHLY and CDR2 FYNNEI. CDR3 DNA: TGTGCCAGCAGCACAGCTGAAGCTTTCTTT. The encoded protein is CASSTAEAFF.